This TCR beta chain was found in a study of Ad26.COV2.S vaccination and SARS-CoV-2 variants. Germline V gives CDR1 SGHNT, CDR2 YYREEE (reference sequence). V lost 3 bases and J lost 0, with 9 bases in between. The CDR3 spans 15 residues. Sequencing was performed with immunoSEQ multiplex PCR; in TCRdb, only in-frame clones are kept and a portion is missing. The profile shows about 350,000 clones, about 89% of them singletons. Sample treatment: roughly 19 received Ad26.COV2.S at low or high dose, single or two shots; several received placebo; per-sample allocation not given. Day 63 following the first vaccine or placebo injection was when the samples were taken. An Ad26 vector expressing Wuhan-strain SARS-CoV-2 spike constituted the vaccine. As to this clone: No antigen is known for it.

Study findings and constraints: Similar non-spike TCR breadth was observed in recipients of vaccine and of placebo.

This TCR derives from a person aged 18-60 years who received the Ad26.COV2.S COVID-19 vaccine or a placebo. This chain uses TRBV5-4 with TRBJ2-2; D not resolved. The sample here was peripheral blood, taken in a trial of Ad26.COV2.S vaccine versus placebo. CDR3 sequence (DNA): TGTGCCAGCAGCTCAGACAACACGAACACCGGGGAGCTGTTTTTT. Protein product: CASSSDNTNTGELFF. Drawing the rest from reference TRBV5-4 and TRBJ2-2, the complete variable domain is ETGVTQSPTHLIKTRGQQVTLRCSSQSGHNTVSWYQQALGQGPQFIFQYYREEENGRGNFPPRFSGLQFPNYSSELNVNALELDDSALYLCASSSDNTNTGELFFGEGSRLTVL.